A selection of T cell receptor beta chains follows, all from one sample in a study of control samples from healthy donors and cancer patients. Assay: immunoSEQ multiplex PCR; the TCRdb copy retains only in-frame clones and omits some. The data contain about 82,000 clones, 85% to 95% of them singletons. The sample consisted of blood. All receptors derive from a young woman in good health. Each CDR3 is given with its conserved first and last residue.

V gene	J gene	CDR3 protein
TRBV5-1	TRBJ1-3	CASSPRVENTPNTIYF
TRBV9	TRBJ1-4	CASSVEATLGEKLFF
TRBV5-5	TRBJ2-1	CASRVDGVTNNEQFF
TRBV6-5	TRBJ2-7	CASRTPGPYEQYF
TRBV11-2	TRBJ2-7	CASSSRQDIPYEQYF
TRBV2	TRBJ1-5	CASKIDRGPYSNQPQHF
TRBV28	TRBJ2-7	CASNGTPTGEQYF
TRBV4-1	TRBJ2-5	CASSQDYSGLQETQYF
TRBV18	TRBJ2-4	CASSAPENIQYF
TRBV7-8	TRBJ1-1	CASSLRSGAGGTEAFF
TRBV7-9	TRBJ2-5	CASSLGGGGGPGVETQYF
TRBV10-2	TRBJ1-4	CASSEVGKNEKLFF
TRBV6-5	TRBJ2-1	CASSYSNFGGTNEQFF
TRBV28	TRBJ2-7	CASSVGTSGTYEQYF
TRBV7-2	TRBJ1-2	CASSFHTGGLHNYGYTF
TRBV7-3	TRBJ1-2	CASSLTEYYGYTF
TRBV29-1	TRBJ2-3	CSAGTGTDTQYF
TRBV10-3	TRBJ1-4	CAISRTVTNEKLFF
TRBV27	TRBJ2-7	CASSRLLSRGLAGDYEQYF
TRBV2	TRBJ2-7	CASVASGRKAEQYF
TRBV6-5	TRBJ1-5	CASSPGDRAYQPQHF
TRBV4-1	TRBJ2-1	CASSPPGTNSFNEQFF
TRBV29-1	TRBJ2-5	CSVVGSSGETQYF
TRBV28	TRBJ1-5	CASSPRGGSGQPQHF
TRBV28	TRBJ2-1	CASSHDRVRSEQFF
TRBV3-1/TRBV3-2	TRBJ1-3	CASSQGVPGNTIYF
TRBV5-6	TRBJ2-7	CASSNRQGLHEQYF
TRBV28	TRBJ2-3	CASSLDGRGGYF
TRBV2	TRBJ2-7	CASSRQGAREQYF
TRBV11-2	TRBJ1-6	CASSPRGQGDYNSPLHF
TRBV4-2	TRBJ2-1	CASSPHPGLAGAPDEQFF
TRBV9	TRBJ1-2	CASSVEGQGGPDTF
TRBV5-6	TRBJ1-3	CASSRTLGNTIYF
TRBV7-9	TRBJ2-7	CASSSRTSGNDYEQYF
TRBV24-1	TRBJ2-7	CATTRKRAGNEELSYEQYF
TRBV28	TRBJ2-1	CASTLGLLGHEQFF